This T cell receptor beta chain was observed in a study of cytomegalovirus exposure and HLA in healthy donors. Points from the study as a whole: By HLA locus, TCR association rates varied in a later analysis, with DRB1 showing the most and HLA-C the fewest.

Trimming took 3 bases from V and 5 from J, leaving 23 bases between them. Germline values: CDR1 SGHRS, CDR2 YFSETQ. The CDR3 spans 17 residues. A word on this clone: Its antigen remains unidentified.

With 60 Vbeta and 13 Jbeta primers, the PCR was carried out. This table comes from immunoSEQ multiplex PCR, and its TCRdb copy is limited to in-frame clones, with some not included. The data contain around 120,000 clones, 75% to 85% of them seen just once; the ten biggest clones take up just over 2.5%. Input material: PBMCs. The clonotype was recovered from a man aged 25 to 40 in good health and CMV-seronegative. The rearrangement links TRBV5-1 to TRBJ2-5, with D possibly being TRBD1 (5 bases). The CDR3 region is CASSSNPGSGSYETQYF. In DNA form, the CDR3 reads TGCGCCAGCAGCTCCAATCCCGGGTCAGGGTCGTATGAGACCCAGTACTTC. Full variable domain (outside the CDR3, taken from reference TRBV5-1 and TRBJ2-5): KAGVTQTPRYLIKTRGQQVTLSCSPISGHRSVSWYQQTPGQGLQFLFEYFSETQRNKGNFPGRFSGRQFSNSRSEMNVSTLELGDSALYLCASSSNPGSGSYETQYFGPGTRLLVL.